The clone carrying this T cell receptor (beta chain) was recorded a few times. Its cognate antigen is unknown. These data belong to a study of blood T cells in healthy people across ages. In the study overall: With template switching, about one barcoded beta molecule was captured per two T cells.

The study, taken as a whole, reports: Diversity estimated from one million T cells was considered an underestimate. Unsorted PBMCs blocked a conclusive comparison of naive and antigen-experienced cells.

CDR1 is SGHAT, CDR2 FQNNGV, per germline. The CDR3 length is 15 residues. The V end lost 6 bases, the J end lost 2 bases, and 15 bases lay between the germline ends. With a J-beta primer mix and a sample-barcoded 5' primer, a second PCR ran about 7 to 12 cycles. TCRdb re-derived calls from the 5' RACE reads in MiXCR, one entry per CDR3 protein. The repertoire has roughly 1,500,000 distinct CDR3 sequences, about 31% of them found once; the top ten carry around 11%. The individuals who served as donors were healthy Caucasians living in Russia, aged roughly 6 to 100. The sequence was obtained from a woman in her thirties in good health. Sequencing was performed on blood. The chain links TRBV11-2 to TRBJ2-3; tentative D call: TRBD2 (5 bases). The CDR3 bases are TGTGCCAGCAGAAATTGGAGGAAATCCACAGATACGCAGTATTTT. As protein: CASRNWRKSTDTQYF.